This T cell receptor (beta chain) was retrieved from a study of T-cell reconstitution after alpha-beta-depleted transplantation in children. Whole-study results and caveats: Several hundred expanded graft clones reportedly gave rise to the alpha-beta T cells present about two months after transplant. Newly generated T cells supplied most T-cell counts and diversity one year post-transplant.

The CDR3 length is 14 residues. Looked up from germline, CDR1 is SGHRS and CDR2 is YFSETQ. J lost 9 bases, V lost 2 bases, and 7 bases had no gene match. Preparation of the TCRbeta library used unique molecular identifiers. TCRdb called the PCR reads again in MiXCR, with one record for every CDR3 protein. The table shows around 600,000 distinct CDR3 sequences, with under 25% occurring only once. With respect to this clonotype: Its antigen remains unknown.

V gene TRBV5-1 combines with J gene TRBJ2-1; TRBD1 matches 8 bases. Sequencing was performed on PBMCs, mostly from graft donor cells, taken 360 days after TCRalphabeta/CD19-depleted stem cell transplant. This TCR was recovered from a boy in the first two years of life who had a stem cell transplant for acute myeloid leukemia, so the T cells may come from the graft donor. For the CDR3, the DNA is TGCGCCAGCAGCTTACGGACAGGGCCTACTGAGCAGTTCTTC. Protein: CASSLRTGPTEQFF.